This is a list of T cell receptor beta chains from one sample in a study of CD8 T cells in ankylosing spondylitis. From the 5' RACE reads, TCRdb called clonotypes with MiXCR, one entry per CDR3 protein. The sample records roughly 130,000 distinct CDR3 sequences, roughly 13% being singletons. The specimen sequenced was blood, either unsorted or a sorted T cell fraction (not recorded which). These receptors came from a female donor with ankylosing spondylitis or in good health (not recorded which). CDR3s include the opening cysteine and the closing phenylalanine or tryptophan. D genes are given only for firm matches. Rows may omit the clone size; those that give it use once, few, many or a size class.

J,size,V,D,CDR3,DNA
TRBJ2-1,few,TRBV6-1,.,CASRTRTVSNEQFF,TGTGCCAGCAGGACCCGGACGGTTAGCAATGAGCAGTTCTTC
TRBJ2-3,many,TRBV12-3/TRBV12-4,.,CASSLGPVTDTQYF,TGTGCCAGCAGTTTGGGCCCCGTAACAGATACGCAGTATTTT
TRBJ2-3,.,TRBV12-3/TRBV12-4,.,CASSLVRGASDTQYF,TGTGCCAGCAGTTTAGTCCGGGGGGCCTCGGATACGCAGTATTTT
TRBJ2-7,.,TRBV5-1,TRBD1,CASRSDRGYYDEQYF,TGCGCCAGCAGGTCGGACAGGGGGTATTATGACGAGCAATACTTC
TRBJ2-2,few,TRBV4-2,.,CASSQDGQNTGELFF,TGTGCCAGCAGCCAAGATGGACAGAACACCGGGGAGCTGTTTTTT
TRBJ2-1,few,TRBV7-6,.,CASSLEGGLNNEQFF,TGTGCCAGCAGCTTAGAGGGGGGCCTCAACAATGAGCAGTTCTTC
TRBJ1-5,.,TRBV6-2/TRBV6-3,.,CASSYTGFGNQPQHF,TGTGCCAGCAGTTACACGGGTTTTGGGAATCAGCCCCAGCATTTT
TRBJ2-6,.,TRBV19,TRBD1,CASSPTGTGGSGANVLTF,TGTGCCAGTAGTCCCACCGGGACAGGGGGCTCTGGGGCCAACGTCCTGACTTTC
TRBJ2-1,few,TRBV20-1,TRBD2,CSARVLAGGGYNEQFF,TGCAGTGCTAGAGTTCTAGCGGGAGGGGGTTACAATGAGCAGTTCTTC
TRBJ2-7,many,TRBV5-1,TRBD1,CASSKDRAPYEQYF,TGCGCCAGCAGCAAAGACAGGGCCCCCTACGAGCAGTACTTC
TRBJ2-6,many,TRBV20-1,.,CSASGGNSGANVLTF,TGCAGTGCTAGTGGGGGAAACTCTGGGGCCAACGTCCTGACTTTC
TRBJ2-7,.,TRBV6-5,.,CASSYGQSYEQYF,TGTGCCAGCAGTTACGGGCAGTCCTACGAGCAGTACTTC
TRBJ2-1,many,TRBV11-1,TRBD2,CASSLWTSGGGQRDEQFF,TGTGCCAGCAGCTTATGGACTAGCGGGGGAGGTCAAAGGGATGAGCAGTTCTTC
TRBJ2-7,.,TRBV7-9,TRBD1,CASSLAGTGGEQYF,TGTGCCAGCAGCTTAGCGGGGACAGGGGGCGAGCAGTACTTC
TRBJ2-3,few,TRBV5-4,TRBD2,CASSGTSGGSTDTQYF,TGTGCCAGCAGCGGGACTAGCGGGGGAAGCACAGATACGCAGTATTTT
TRBJ2-1,few,TRBV15,TRBD1,CATSHQTGTGYNEQFF,TGTGCCACCAGCCATCAAACCGGGACAGGCTACAATGAGCAGTTCTTC
TRBJ2-7,many,TRBV7-9,.,CASSSSAFEQYF,TGTGCCAGCAGCTCCTCCGCCTTTGAGCAGTACTTC
TRBJ2-1,few,TRBV23-1,TRBD2,CASSQLAGKNNEQFF,TGCGCCAGCAGTCAACTAGCGGGAAAAAACAATGAGCAGTTCTTC
TRBJ2-2,.,TRBV20-1,.,CSAPRTSGAGELFF,TGCAGTGCTCCCCGAACTTCAGGGGCCGGGGAGCTGTTTTTT
TRBJ2-1,many,TRBV7-2,TRBD2,CASSFSGRGTDEQFF,TGTGCCAGCAGCTTCAGCGGGAGGGGGACGGATGAGCAGTTCTTC
TRBJ2-1,.,TRBV5-1,.,CASSIGGTDYNEQFF,TGCGCCAGCTCCATTGGGGGGACTGACTACAATGAGCAGTTCTTC
TRBJ2-7,many,TRBV7-8,.,CASSRSITYEQYF,TGTGCCAGCAGCCGATCAATCACCTACGAGCAGTACTTC
TRBJ2-2,few,TRBV28,TRBD1,CASSFFLGQGPPGELFF,TGTGCCAGCAGTTTCTTTCTGGGACAGGGTCCTCCCGGGGAGCTGTTTTTT
TRBJ2-5,medium-sized,TRBV11-2,.,CASSYLGREEETQYF,TGTGCCAGCAGCTACCTAGGCAGGGAAGAAGAGACCCAGTACTTC
TRBJ1-1,.,TRBV20-1,TRBD1,CSARVEPGGTLLNTEAFF,TGCAGTGCTAGAGTTGAGCCAGGGGGCACCCTTTTGAACACTGAAGCTTTCTTT
TRBJ2-5,.,TRBV7-7,.,CASSLGGNPQETQYF,TGTGCTAGCAGCTTGGGGGGAAATCCGCAAGAGACCCAGTACTTC
TRBJ2-7,few,TRBV10-2,TRBD2,CASTLAGAYEQYF,TGCGCCAGCACTCTGGCGGGAGCCTACGAGCAGTACTTC
TRBJ1-5,few,TRBV20-1,.,CSATVRHATSQPQHF,TGCAGTGCCACGGTGCGACACGCGACGAGTCAGCCCCAGCATTTT
TRBJ1-6,many,TRBV9,TRBD1,CASSSGQTSPLHF,TGTGCCAGCAGCTCGGGACAGACTTCACCCCTCCACTTT
TRBJ2-2,many,TRBV10-2,.,CASRDGTLNTGELFF,TGCGCCAGCAGAGACGGGACTCTAAACACCGGGGAGCTGTTTTTT
TRBJ2-7,.,TRBV20-1,.,CSARDQEWASFGYAQYF,TGCAGTGCTAGAGACCAGGAGTGGGCTAGCTTTGGCTACGCGCAGTACTTC
TRBJ2-3,many,TRBV28,.,CASSYGGSSDTQYF,TGTGCCAGCAGTTACGGGGGATCATCAGATACGCAGTATTTT
TRBJ2-1,.,TRBV19,.,CASSLPAGQARNEQFF,TGTGCCAGTAGTTTGCCCGCGGGACAAGCCCGTAATGAGCAGTTCTTC
TRBJ2-7,.,TRBV3-1,.,CASSGSHEQYF,TGTGCCAGCAGTGGCAGCCACGAGCAGTACTTC
TRBJ2-5,.,TRBV19,TRBD1,CASSTDGTVQETQYF,TGTGCCAGTAGTACCGACGGGACAGTGCAAGAGACCCAGTACTTC
TRBJ2-1,many,TRBV11-3,TRBD2,CASSLVPSGKYNEQFF,TGTGCCAGCAGCTTAGTGCCTAGCGGGAAATACAATGAGCAGTTCTTC
TRBJ2-2,.,TRBV5-4,TRBD2,CASSLNSGKAGELFF,TGTGCCAGCAGCTTGAATAGCGGGAAGGCCGGGGAGCTGTTTTTT
TRBJ2-5,many,TRBV20-1,.,CSASRLAKETQYF,TGCAGTGCTAGTCGCCTAGCTAAAGAGACCCAGTACTTC
TRBJ2-5,few,TRBV6-5,TRBD1,CASSSRQGVQWTQYF,TGTGCCAGCAGTTCCCGACAGGGGGTTCAATGGACCCAGTACTTC
TRBJ1-1,.,TRBV7-9,.,CASSPPGQIMNTEAFF,TGTGCCAGCAGCCCGCCCGGCCAAATTATGAACACTGAAGCTTTCTTT
TRBJ2-3,many,TRBV12-3/TRBV12-4,.,CAVGSDTQYF,TGTGCCGTCGGCTCAGATACGCAGTATTTT
TRBJ2-1,.,TRBV14,.,CASSTRLVNEQFF,TGTGCCAGCAGCACTCGACTAGTCAATGAGCAGTTCTTC
TRBJ1-6,.,TRBV25-1,TRBD1,CASSGLTGGNSPLHF,TGTGCCAGCAGTGGTCTGACAGGGGGCAATTCACCCCTCCACTTT
TRBJ1-1,few,TRBV27,TRBD1,CASNRQGPNTEAFF,TGTGCCAGCAACCGACAGGGGCCGAACACTGAAGCTTTCTTT
TRBJ1-6,few,TRBV11-2,TRBD1,CASSLGSSGTVNSPLHF,TGTGCCAGCAGCTTAGGCTCCTCCGGGACAGTTAATTCACCCCTCCACTTT
TRBJ2-3,many,TRBV4-1,.,CASSQIGFQSSTDTQYF,TGCGCCAGCAGCCAAATAGGCTTCCAGTCTAGCACAGATACGCAGTATTTT
TRBJ2-1,many,TRBV5-1,.,CASSLSGNEQFF,TGCGCCAGCAGCTTGTCGGGCAATGAGCAGTTCTTC
TRBJ2-5,.,TRBV28,TRBD2,CASSLWASGGVETQYF,TGTGCCAGCAGTTTATGGGCTAGCGGGGGGGTGGAGACCCAGTACTTC
TRBJ2-3,few,TRBV24-1,TRBD2,CATSEALAGGTDTQYF,TGTGCCACCAGTGAAGCACTAGCGGGGGGCACAGATACGCAGTATTTT
TRBJ2-1,few,TRBV7-8,TRBD1,CASRSTGTGRSYNEQFF,TGTGCCAGCAGGTCTACCGGGACAGGGAGGTCCTACAATGAGCAGTTCTTC
TRBJ2-3,many,TRBV20-1,TRBD2,CSARGTSGRTDTQYF,TGCAGTGCTAGGGGGACTAGCGGGAGGACAGATACGCAGTATTTT
TRBJ2-7,.,TRBV20-1,TRBD2,CSARDPRLAGAGEQYF,TGCAGTGCTAGAGACCCTAGACTAGCGGGAGCGGGAGAGCAGTACTTC
TRBJ2-1,.,TRBV20-1,.,CSARGEGNSYNEQFF,TGCAGTGCTAGGGGAGAAGGGAACTCCTACAATGAGCAGTTCTTC
TRBJ2-3,few,TRBV15,TRBD2,CATALAGSDTQYF,TGTGCCACTGCACTAGCGGGCTCAGATACGCAGTATTTT
TRBJ1-2,.,TRBV10-3,.,CATGIGAGGYTF,TGTGCCACCGGGATCGGGGCGGGAGGCTACACCTTC